The 21 T cell receptor beta chains presented below share a single source sample, sequenced in a study of blood T cell repertoires in COVID-19 (dated by TCRdb to between 2020 and 2021). The library was prepared using the immunoSEQ multiplex PCR assay. TCRdb re-hosts the immuneACCESS table, in-frame sequences only. Its copies lack some clones; in the studies checked, an unresolved V gene accounts for under half of them, and the cause for the rest is not known. Across this sample there are a few hundred thousand clones, with around 88% seen only once. The ten largest account for 2% to 2.5% of the sample. Sequencing was performed on peripheral blood. These receptors were taken from a woman aged 30 to 39 who had recovered from COVID-19.

The V call is TRBV11-2, the J call TRBJ2-1; TRBD2 is a possible D gene (6 bases). The germline gives CDR1 SGHAT, CDR2 FQNNGV. Trimming pared 6 bases from V and 9 bases from J, leaving 15 bases between. CDR3 length: 13 residues. This chain's CDR3 is CASRASGRTEQFF. In DNA form, the CDR3 reads TGTGCCAGCAGGGCATCAGGGAGGACTGAGCAGTTCTTC.

V gene TRBV27 combines with J gene TRBJ1-1, with 7 bases lining up with TRBD1. This CDR3 has 15 amino acids. CDR1 and CDR2 (germline): MNHEY, SMNVEV (reference sequence). V was clipped by 3 bases and J by 6 bases; unmatched bases: 10. In nucleotides, the CDR3 is TGTGCCAGCAGTTTTTTAGGTAGGGGGCAATCTGAAGCTTTCTTT. Its protein is CASSFLGRGQSEAFF.

This chain joins TRBV3-1 (or the pseudogene TRBV3-2) and TRBJ2-2, with 12 bases fitting TRBD2. Germline V CDR1 and CDR2: LGHDT, YNNKEL (reference sequence). V was pared by 4 bases and J by 3 bases, with 9 bases of the junction left unmatched. The CDR3 loop spans 18 amino acids. The CDR3 DNA reads TGTGCCAGCAGCCGGGCTAGCGGGGGGGCGAGCGACACCGGGGAGCTGTTTTTT. Translated, it gives CASSRASGGASDTGELFF.

The chain has TRBV20-1 and TRBJ2-1; 13 bases fit TRBD2. V lost 3 bases and J lost 4; bases outside the gene matches: 6. The CDR3 sequence is 16 residues long. From germline, CDR1 is DFQATT and CDR2 SNEGSKA (reference sequence). The CDR3 is CSASRTSGGPYNEQFF. The DNA of the CDR3 is TGCAGTGCTAGTCGGACTAGCGGGGGACCTTACAATGAGCAGTTCTTC.

This clone was counted a few times. The V and J genes are TRBV30 and TRBJ2-7, with D unresolved. Between the trimmed V and J ends, which lost 7 bases and 4 bases, there was a span of 11 bases. The CDR3 has 11 amino acids. Germline V lookup: CDR1 GTSNPN, CDR2 SVGIG (reference sequence). CDR3: CASKTTYEQYF. CDR3 nucleotides: TGTGCCTCGAAAACGACTTACGAGCAGTACTTC.

V and J are TRBV23-1 and TRBJ2-5; 10 bases match TRBD2. TRBV23-1 is flagged as an ORF with uncertain function. The CDR3 has 17 residues. Germline trimming cut 7 bases from V and 3 bases from J; bases unmatched to any gene: 14. The DNA of the CDR3 is TGCGCCAGCAACCCGAACCCTAGCGGGGGCCGAAAAGAGACCCAGTACTTC. Protein product: CASNPNPSGGRKETQYF.

The chain joins TRBV5-1 to TRBJ2-1, with D possibly TRBD2 on 6 matching bases. The CDR3 consists of 15 residues. Per the germline V gene, CDR1 is SGHRS and CDR2 is YFSETQ. The V end was cut by 0 bases, the J end by 4 bases, with 11 bases between. The CDR3 is CASSLVGGEYNEQFF. CDR3 coding DNA: TGCGCCAGCAGCTTGGTTGGCGGGGAGTACAATGAGCAGTTCTTC.

CDR3 in DNA: TGTGCCATCAGTACCAGTGCGAACACTGAAGCTTTCTTT. It yields the protein CAISTSANTEAFF. This chain links TRBV10-3 with TRBJ1-1; D is unclear. The CDR3 consists of 13 residues. The V gene lost 5 bases and the J gene lost 1 base, with 8 bases spanning the gap. Germline CDR1 and CDR2: ENHRY and SYGVKD.

This chain uses TRBV7-9 with TRBJ2-7, with 12 bases identical to TRBD1. The V and J ends lost 5 bases and 5 bases, in that order; junction bases with no gene match: 13. Germline V CDR1 and CDR2: SEHNR, FQNEAQ (reference sequence). The CDR3 is made up of 17 amino acids. CDR3 nucleotide sequence: TGTGCCAGCAGCACCAATACCGCGGGACAGGGGGCCAACGAGCAGTACTTC. Its translation: CASSTNTAGQGANEQYF.

This chain connects TRBV6-5 to TRBJ1-1; D gene unclear. Trimming stripped 8 bases from V and 4 bases from J, with 20 bases between. Germline lookup yields CDR1 MNHEY and CDR2 SVGAGI. The CDR3 extends over 15 amino acids. CDR3 nucleotides: TGTGCCAGCGCTCGAGCCGGTAGGGCGGGCACTGAAGCTTTCTTT. It translates to CASARAGRAGTEAFF.

The chain uses TRBV4-2 and TRBJ1-2; 8 nucleotides line up with TRBD1. Trimming took 6 bases from V and 8 from J; bases not matched to a gene: 11. The CDR3 consists of 14 residues. Germline V CDR1 and CDR2: LGHNA, YNFKEQ. CDR3 nucleotide sequence: TGTGCCAGCAGGGCCGAGGACAGGGCGTCCGGCTACACCTTC. It is translated as CASRAEDRASGYTF.

The V call is TRBV19, the J call TRBJ2-3, with a weak D call TRBD2 (5 bases). Germline CDR1 reads LNHDA; CDR2 reads SQIVND (reference sequence). V was clipped by 6 bases and J by 6 bases, with 13 bases between them. This CDR3 region has 13 residues. The CDR3 coding sequence is TGTGCCAGTAGGGGCACTGAGCGGGATACGCAGTATTTT. It specifies CASRGTERDTQYF.

This chain joins TRBV5-1 and TRBJ2-7; TRBD2 matches 8 bases. The trim removed 1 base at V and 0 bases at J, leaving 3 bases unmatched. CDR1 is SGHRS and CDR2 is YFSETQ in the germline V gene. The CDR3 contains 15 residues. For the CDR3, the DNA is TGCGCCAGCAGCTTGACTAGCGGAAGCTCCTACGAGCAGTACTTC. Translation gives CASSLTSGSSYEQYF.

This chain connects TRBV6-1 to TRBJ2-1, with D maybe TRBD2 (7 bases). V lost 4 bases and J lost 7, with 23 bases in between. The CDR3 totals 17 residues. The germline V gene encodes CDR1 MNHNS and CDR2 SASEGT. The CDR3 region has the DNA TGTGCCAGCAGTGGGGGGGCATCGGGCGGGAGAAGGAATGAGCAGTTCTTC. It is translated as CASSGGASGGRRNEQFF.

This chain uses TRBV6-5 with TRBJ2-1; the match to TRBD2 covers 7 bases. Germline V gene sequence: CDR1 MNHEY, CDR2 SVGAGI. V shed 2 bases and J 2 bases; nucleotides not matched to a gene: 3. This CDR3 comprises 15 residues. The CDR3 DNA reads TGTGCCAGCAGTTACATAGGGAGGGCCTACAATGAGCAGTTCTTC. Translation: CASSYIGRAYNEQFF.

The CDR3 DNA sequence: TGTGCCAGTAGACAGGGCTGGAACACTGAAGCTTTCTTT. Translation gives CASRQGWNTEAFF. The chain has TRBV10-3 and TRBJ1-1; 7 nucleotides align to TRBD1. The V gene end was trimmed by 10 bases and the J gene end by 1 base; junction bases not matched to a gene: 6. Per the germline V gene, CDR1 is ENHRY and CDR2 is SYGVKD. This CDR3 region has 13 residues.

The chain is built from TRBV28 and TRBJ1-5; 9 bases map to TRBD1. The junction had 6 bases not matched to a gene; V was cut back by 5 bases and J by 1 base. The CDR3 consists of 16 residues. Germline lookup yields CDR1 MDHEN and CDR2 SYDVKM. CDR3: CASSDSGQGSNQPQHF. CDR3 DNA sequence: TGTGCCAGCAGTGATTCTGGACAGGGGAGCAATCAGCCCCAGCATTTT.

The rearrangement links TRBV28 to TRBJ1-2; 7 nucleotides line up with TRBD1. The CDR3 has 21 residues. Trimming removed 3 bases from V and 3 bases from J; junction bases left unmatched: 25. Germline CDR1 is MDHEN and CDR2 is SYDVKM. The CDR3 sequence: CASSLVMGTEGAAFMDYGYTF. The CDR3 nucleotides read TGTGCCAGCAGTTTGGTAATGGGGACAGAGGGGGCGGCCTTTATGGACTATGGCTACACCTTC.

This chain links TRBV19 with TRBJ1-3; tentatively, D is TRBD1 (5 bases). The germline CDR1 and CDR2 sequences are LNHDA and SQIVND (reference sequence). V was cut by 3 bases and J by 1 base, with 10 bases left in between. The CDR3 spans 15 residues. The chain's CDR3 is CASSISGGSGNTIYF. In DNA, the CDR3 is TGTGCCAGTAGTATCTCGGGGGGTTCTGGAAACACCATATATTTT.

This clone appeared a few times. The chain links TRBV18 to TRBJ2-3, with 8 bases identical to TRBD2. The CDR3 is made up of 16 amino acids. Trimming took 1 base from V and 0 from J; bases not matched to a gene: 3. Looked up from germline, CDR1 is KGHSH and CDR2 is LQKENI. Here the CDR3 reads CASSPLAGTSTDTQYF. CDR3 DNA: TGTGCCAGCTCACCACTAGCGGGGACAAGCACAGATACGCAGTATTTT. The entire variable domain, with the rest obtained from reference TRBV18 and TRBJ2-3, is as follows: NAGVMQNPRHLVRRRGQEARLRCSPMKGHSHVYWYRQLPEEGLKFMVYLQKENIIDESGMPKERFSAEFPKEGPSILRIQQVVRGDSAAYFCASSPLAGTSTDTQYFGPGTRLTVL.

This rearrangement joins TRBV11-2 to TRBJ2-1; possibly TRBD2 for D (6 bases). This CDR3 has 15 amino acids. Per the germline V gene, CDR1 is SGHAT and CDR2 is FQNNGV. V gave up 1 base and J gave up 5 bases, with 12 bases separating them. In DNA, the CDR3 is TGTGCCAGCAGCTTAGTAGGCGGGACCCACAATGAGCAGTTCTTC. It specifies CASSLVGGTHNEQFF. Combining the CDR3 with reference TRBV11-2 and TRBJ2-1 gives the whole variable domain EAGVAQSPRYKIIEKRQSVAFWCNPISGHATLYWYQQILGQGPKLLIQFQNNGVVDDSQLPKDRFSAERLKGVDSTLKIQPAKLEDSAVYLCASSLVGGTHNEQFFGPGTRLTVL.